This T cell receptor beta chain was obtained from a study of vaccination and CD4 T cells after COVID-19. Across the study: Stimulation of cells relied on overlapping spike peptides derived from SARS-CoV-2, HCoV-NL63, HCoV-OC43 and HCoV-229E. A CEFX pool, an HIV-1 Nef pool, or no peptide went to control cultures.

Once obtained from cultured CD4+ T cells, the DNA was sequenced using the Oncomine TCR Beta short-read assay. TCRdb analysed the PCR reads with MiXCR anew, one entry per CDR3 protein. The sample carries about 13,000 distinct CDR3 sequences, 29% recorded once. CDR3 length equals 15 residues. The germline V gene has CDR1 MNHNS and CDR2 SASEGT. V shed 8 bases, J shed 6 bases, and the junction held 10 bases outside the gene matches. Study-level results: Within the convalescent patients, a median about 86% of the SARS-CoV-2-reactive clones were ones that appeared only post-vaccination.

Treatment here: roughly 10-day PBMC culture with coronavirus spike peptide pools or control peptides (ViraFEST assay). Antigen-specific T cell expansion with peptide pools preceded TCR sequencing in the ViraFEST approach. About this clonotype: Antigen specificity is unknown.

The starting material was CD4+ T cells from blood, cultured in vitro, obtained before SARS-CoV-2 vaccination. The receptor comes from a human donor who received a COVID-19 vaccine. This chain links TRBV6-1 with TRBJ2-7; 13 positions match TRBD2. The CDR3 protein is CASGGTSGDPSEQYF. CDR3 DNA sequence: TGTGCCAGCGGGGGGACTAGCGGGGACCCTTCCGAGCAGTACTTC.